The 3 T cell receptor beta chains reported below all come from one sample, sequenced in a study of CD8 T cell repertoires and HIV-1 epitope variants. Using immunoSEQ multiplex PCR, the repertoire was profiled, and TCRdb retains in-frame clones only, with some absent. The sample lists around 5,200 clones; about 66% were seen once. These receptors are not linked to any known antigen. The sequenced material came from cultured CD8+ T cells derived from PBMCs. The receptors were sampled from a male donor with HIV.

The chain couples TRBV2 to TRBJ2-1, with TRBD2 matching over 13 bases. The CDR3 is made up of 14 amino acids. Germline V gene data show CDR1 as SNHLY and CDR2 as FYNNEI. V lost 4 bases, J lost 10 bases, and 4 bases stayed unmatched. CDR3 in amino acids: CASSGTSGGEEQFF. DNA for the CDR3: TGTGCCAGCAGTGGGACTAGCGGGGGAGAAGAGCAGTTCTTC.

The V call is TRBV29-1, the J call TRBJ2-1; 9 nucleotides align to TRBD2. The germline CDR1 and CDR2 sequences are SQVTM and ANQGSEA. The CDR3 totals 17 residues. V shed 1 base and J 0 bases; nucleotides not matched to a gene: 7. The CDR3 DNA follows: TGCAGCGTTGAAGGGGAGCTAGCGGGGAGCTCCTACAATGAGCAGTTCTTC. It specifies CSVEGELAGSSYNEQFF.

This CDR3 is CASSQTGSGNTIYF. As DNA, the CDR3 is TGTGCCAGCAGTCAGACAGGGTCTGGAAACACCATATATTTT. J is TRBJ1-3 and V is TRBV28; 7 positions match TRBD1. CDR1 is MDHEN, CDR2 SYDVKM, per germline. With 5 bases clipped from V and 1 base from J, the junction kept 2 bases outside the gene matches. This CDR3 comprises 14 residues.